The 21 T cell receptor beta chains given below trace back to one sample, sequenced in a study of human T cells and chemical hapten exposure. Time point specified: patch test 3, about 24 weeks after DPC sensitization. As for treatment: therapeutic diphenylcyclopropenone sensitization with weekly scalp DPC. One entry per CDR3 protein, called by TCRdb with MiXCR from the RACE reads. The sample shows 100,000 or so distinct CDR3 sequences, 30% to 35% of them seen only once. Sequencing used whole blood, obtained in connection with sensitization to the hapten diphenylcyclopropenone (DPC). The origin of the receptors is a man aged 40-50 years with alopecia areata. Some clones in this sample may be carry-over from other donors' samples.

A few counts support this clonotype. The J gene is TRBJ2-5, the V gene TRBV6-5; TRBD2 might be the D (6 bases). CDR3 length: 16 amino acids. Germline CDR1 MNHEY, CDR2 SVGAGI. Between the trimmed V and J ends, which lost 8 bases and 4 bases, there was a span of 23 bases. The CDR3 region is CASSRSGQDGRETQYF. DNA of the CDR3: TGTGCCAGCTCAAGATCAGGGCAGGACGGGAGAGAGACCCAGTACTTC.

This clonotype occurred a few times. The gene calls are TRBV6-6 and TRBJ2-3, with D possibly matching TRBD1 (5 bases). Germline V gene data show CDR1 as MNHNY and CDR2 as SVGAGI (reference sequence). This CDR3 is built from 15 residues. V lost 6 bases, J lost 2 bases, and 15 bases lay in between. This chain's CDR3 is CASSYLDRITDTQYF. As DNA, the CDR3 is TGTGCCAGCAGCTACCTTGACAGAATCACAGATACGCAGTATTTT.

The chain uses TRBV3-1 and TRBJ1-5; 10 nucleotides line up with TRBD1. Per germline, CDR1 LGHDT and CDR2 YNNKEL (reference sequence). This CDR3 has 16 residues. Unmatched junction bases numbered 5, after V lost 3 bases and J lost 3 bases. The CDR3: CASSHWDRGVNQPQHF. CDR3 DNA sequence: TGTGCCAGCAGCCATTGGGACAGGGGCGTCAATCAGCCCCAGCATTTT.

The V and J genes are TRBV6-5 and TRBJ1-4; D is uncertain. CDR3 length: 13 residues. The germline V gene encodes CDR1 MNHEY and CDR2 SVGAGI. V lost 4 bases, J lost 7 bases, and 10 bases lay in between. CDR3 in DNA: TGTGCCAGCAGTTCCTCTAAATCTGAAAAACTGTTTTTT. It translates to CASSSSKSEKLFF.

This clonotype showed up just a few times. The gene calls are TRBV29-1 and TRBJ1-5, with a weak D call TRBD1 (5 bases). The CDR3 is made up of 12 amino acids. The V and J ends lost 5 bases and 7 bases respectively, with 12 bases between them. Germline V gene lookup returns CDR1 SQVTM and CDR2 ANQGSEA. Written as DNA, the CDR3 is TGCAGCGTTTCGGACACGTCACAGCCCCAGCATTTT. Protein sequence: CSVSDTSQPQHF.

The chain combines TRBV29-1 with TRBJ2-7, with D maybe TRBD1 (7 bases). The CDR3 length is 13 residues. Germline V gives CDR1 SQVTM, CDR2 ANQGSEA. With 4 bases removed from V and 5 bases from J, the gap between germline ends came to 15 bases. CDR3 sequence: CSVGRRGPDEQYF. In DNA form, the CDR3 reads TGCAGCGTTGGGAGGAGGGGGCCGGACGAGCAGTACTTC.

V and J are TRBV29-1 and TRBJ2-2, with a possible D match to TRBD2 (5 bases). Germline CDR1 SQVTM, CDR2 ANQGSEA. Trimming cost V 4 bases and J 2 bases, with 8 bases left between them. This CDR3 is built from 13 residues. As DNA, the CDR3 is TGCAGCGTTGGGACTGCCAACACCGGGGAGCTGTTTTTT. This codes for CSVGTANTGELFF.

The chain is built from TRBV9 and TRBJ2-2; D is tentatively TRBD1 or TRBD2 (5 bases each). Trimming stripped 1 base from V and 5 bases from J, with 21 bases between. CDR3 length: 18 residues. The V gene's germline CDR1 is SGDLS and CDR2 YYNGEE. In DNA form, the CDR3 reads TGTGCCAGCAGCGTACGGCCCCTTGCGTCGGGGCGAACCGGGGAGCTGTTTTTT. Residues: CASSVRPLASGRTGELFF.

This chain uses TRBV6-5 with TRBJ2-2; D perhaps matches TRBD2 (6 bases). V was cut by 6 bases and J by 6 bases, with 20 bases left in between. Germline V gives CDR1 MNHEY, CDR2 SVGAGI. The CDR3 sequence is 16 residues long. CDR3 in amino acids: CASRRMGGGSSGELFF. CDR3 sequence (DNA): TGTGCCAGCAGGCGGATGGGAGGAGGCAGCTCCGGGGAGCTGTTTTTT.

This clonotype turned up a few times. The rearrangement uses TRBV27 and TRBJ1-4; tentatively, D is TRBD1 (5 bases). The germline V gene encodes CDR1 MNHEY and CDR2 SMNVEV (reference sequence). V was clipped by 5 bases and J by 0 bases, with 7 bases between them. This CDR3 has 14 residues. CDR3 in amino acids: CASSLTATNEKLFF. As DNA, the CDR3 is TGTGCCAGCAGTCTGACAGCAACTAATGAAAAACTGTTTTTT.

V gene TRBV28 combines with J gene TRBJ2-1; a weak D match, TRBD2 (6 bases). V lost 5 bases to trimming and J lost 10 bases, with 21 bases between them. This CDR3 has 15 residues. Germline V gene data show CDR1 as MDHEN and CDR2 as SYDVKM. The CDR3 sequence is CASSLMGVSSVEQFF. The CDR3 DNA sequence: TGTGCCAGCAGTCTTATGGGCGTATCTAGCGTCGAGCAGTTCTTC.

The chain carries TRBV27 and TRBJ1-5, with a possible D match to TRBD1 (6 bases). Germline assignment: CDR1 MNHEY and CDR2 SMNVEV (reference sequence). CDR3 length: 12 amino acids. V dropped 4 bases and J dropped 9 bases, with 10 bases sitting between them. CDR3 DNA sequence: TGTGCCAGCAGTTCGAACAGGGTGCCCCAGCATTTT. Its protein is CASSSNRVPQHF.

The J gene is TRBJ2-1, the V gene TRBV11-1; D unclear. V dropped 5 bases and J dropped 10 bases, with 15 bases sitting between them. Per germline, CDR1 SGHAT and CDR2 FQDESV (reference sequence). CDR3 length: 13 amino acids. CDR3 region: CASSHRVMLEQFF. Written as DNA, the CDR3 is TGTGCCAGCAGCCACAGAGTAATGCTAGAGCAGTTCTTC.

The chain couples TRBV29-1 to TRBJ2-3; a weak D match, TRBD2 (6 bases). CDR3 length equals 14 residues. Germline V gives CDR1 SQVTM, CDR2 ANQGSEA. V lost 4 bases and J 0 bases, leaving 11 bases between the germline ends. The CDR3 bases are TGCAGCGTTGGTGCGGGATCGAGCACAGATACGCAGTATTTT. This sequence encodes CSVGAGSSTDTQYF.

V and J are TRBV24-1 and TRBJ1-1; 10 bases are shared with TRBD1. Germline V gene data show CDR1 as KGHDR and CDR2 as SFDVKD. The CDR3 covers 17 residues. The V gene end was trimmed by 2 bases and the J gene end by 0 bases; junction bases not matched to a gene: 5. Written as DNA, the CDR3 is TGTGCCACCAGTGATTCGGGGACAGGGGACTTGAACACTGAAGCTTTCTTT. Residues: CATSDSGTGDLNTEAFF.

CDR3: CASSQDPGLAASVYEQYF. For the CDR3, the DNA is TGTGCCAGCAGCCAAGATCCGGGACTAGCGGCGAGCGTATACGAGCAGTACTTC. The J gene is TRBJ2-7, the V gene TRBV3-1; TRBD2 aligns across 11 bases. Trimming cost V 0 bases and J 4 bases; bases outside gene matches: 11. The germline gives CDR1 LGHDT, CDR2 YNNKEL (reference sequence). The CDR3 is made up of 18 amino acids.

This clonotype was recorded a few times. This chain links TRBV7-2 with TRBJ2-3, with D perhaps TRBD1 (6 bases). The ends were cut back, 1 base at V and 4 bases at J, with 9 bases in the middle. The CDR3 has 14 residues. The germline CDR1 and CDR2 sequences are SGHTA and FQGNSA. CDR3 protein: CASSLDRVADTQYF. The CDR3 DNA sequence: TGTGCCAGCAGCTTAGACAGGGTTGCAGATACGCAGTATTTT.

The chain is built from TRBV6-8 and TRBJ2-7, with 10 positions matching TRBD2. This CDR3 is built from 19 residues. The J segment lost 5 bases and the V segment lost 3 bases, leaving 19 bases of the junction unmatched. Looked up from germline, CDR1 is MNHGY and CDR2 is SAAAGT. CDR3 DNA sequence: TGTGCCAGCAGTTATCCGGGAACTAGCGGGATTCTCCCGGTCCACGAGCAGTACGTC. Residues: CASSYPGTSGILPVHEQYV.

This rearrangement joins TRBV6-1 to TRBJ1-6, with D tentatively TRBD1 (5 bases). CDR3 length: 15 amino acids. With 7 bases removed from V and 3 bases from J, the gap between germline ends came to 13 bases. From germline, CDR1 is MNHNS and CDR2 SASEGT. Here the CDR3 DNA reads TGTGCCAGCACTTCCGACAGACTCTATAATTCACCCCTCCACTTT. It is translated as CASTSDRLYNSPLHF.

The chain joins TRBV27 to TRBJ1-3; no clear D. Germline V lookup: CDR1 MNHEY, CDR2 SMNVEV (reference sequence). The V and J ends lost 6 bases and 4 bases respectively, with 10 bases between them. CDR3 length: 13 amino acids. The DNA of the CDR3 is TGTGCCAGCAGCCCCTTTCCCGGAAACACCATATATTTT. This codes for CASSPFPGNTIYF.

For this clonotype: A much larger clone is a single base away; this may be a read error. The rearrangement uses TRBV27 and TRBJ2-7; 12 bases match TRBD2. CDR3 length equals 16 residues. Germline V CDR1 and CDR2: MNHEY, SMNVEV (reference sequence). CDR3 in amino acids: CASSPRLAGAVDERYF. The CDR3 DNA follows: TGTGCCAGCAGTCCCCGACTAGCGGGAGCCGTCGACGAGCGGTACTTC.